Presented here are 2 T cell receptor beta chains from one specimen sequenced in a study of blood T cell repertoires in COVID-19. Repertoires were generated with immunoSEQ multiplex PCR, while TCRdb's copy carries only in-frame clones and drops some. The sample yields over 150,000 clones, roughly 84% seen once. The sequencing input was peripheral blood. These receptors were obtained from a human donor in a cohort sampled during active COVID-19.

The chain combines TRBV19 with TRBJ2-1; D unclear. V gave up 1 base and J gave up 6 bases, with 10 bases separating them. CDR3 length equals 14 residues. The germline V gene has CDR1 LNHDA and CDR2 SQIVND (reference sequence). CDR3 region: CASSIGFFGNEQFF. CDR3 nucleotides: TGTGCCAGTAGTATAGGTTTTTTCGGCAATGAGCAGTTCTTC.

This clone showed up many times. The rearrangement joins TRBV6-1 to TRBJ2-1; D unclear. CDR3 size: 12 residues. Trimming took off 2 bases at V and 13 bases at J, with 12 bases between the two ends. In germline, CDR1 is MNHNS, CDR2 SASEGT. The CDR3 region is CASSENTHNQFF. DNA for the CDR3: TGTGCCAGCAGTGAAAACACCCATAACCAGTTCTTC.